This T cell receptor beta chain is from a study of cytomegalovirus exposure and HLA in healthy donors (dated by TCRdb to about 2017). In the study overall: An earlier analysis of approximately 640 of the donors reported about 250 Gb of sequence data and some 120 million unique TCR beta sequences from some 180 million T cells. To predict cytomegalovirus infection status, the study brought together high-throughput TCR immunosequencing, statistical association of individual TCRs with disease status, and machine learning. Every repertoire in the discovery cohort had been generated on one and the same sequencing platform. A later genetic analysis took genome-wide SNP genotypes for about 55% of the roughly 670 donors and used that subset as a discovery cohort. A separate validation cohort of more than 100 different subjects was used in addition to the 666-subject first cohort. Donor age, sex, ethnicity and CMV serostatus were collected together with the repertoire data. Among 350 to 400 genotyped donors of the cohort, an average of about 240,000 unique TCR beta nucleotide sequences were sequenced per donor, 15% to 20% of them non-productive. The aim of the study was to test whether cataloging public T cell receptors could identify signatures of past pathogen exposure. A few DR-DQ haplotypes were handled as single units for association and clustering because linkage in the cohort was strong. A later analysis re-analyzed previously published TCR beta repertoires from 600 to 850 donors and added high-resolution HLA genotyping to study TCR occurrence patterns. The number of donors typed differed by locus, with roughly 620-630 for A, B, C, DRB1 and DQB1, around 500 for DQA1, some 570 for DPA1, and some 440 for DPB1. Of the roughly 390 genotyped donors, approximately 80% were placed in the genetic ancestry cluster associated with self-reported Caucasian donors. Class I and class II HLA loci were covered by the typing at four-digit resolution. An early release that covered fewer than 750 HLA-typed donors contained around 300 gigabases of sequencing data and some 87 million unique TCR sequences. An earlier analysis of 587 of the donors used high-throughput TCR beta sequencing to judge whether each TCR beta V gene segment behaved as functional or pseudogenic. Using immunosequencing, the study profiled T cell repertoires from fewer than 700 subjects and related those repertoires to cytomegalovirus serostatus. Rather than using new phenotypic data, the later analysis identified candidate immune exposures from TCR beta sequences and from how often those sequences occurred across donors. Overall study results and their limits: Some IMGT-functional V segments, including TRBV6-2 and TRBV6-3, could not be distinguished by the 87-base-pair reads and were therefore excluded. A later genetic analysis associated a missense DCLRE1C variant with V-gene and J-gene trimming of TCR beta chains, and an independent cohort replicated the association. The study gave a list of about 170 TCR beta chains associated with cytomegalovirus. The authors suggested that the approach could potentially be generalized to other disease states and immunological phenotypes. Because counts were too low, more than 15 rarely observed V segments, including chromosome 9 orphons, were left out of the earlier analysis of roughly 600 of the donors. In a later analysis, several top co-occurrence clusters were reported to appear linked to parvovirus B19, influenza, CMV and Epstein-Barr virus. Immune exposure information for the cohort was limited to CMV serostatus. The sequencing pipeline was judged likely to have produced a cluster of highly shared sequence variants as a technical artifact. Because some donors lacked HLA typing at each locus, the association tests relied only on the typed subset. According to a later genetic analysis, donors in an Asian-associated ancestry cluster had fewer N-insertions in productive TCRs than the approximately 630-donor mean. Roughly uniform sequencing depth across donors was assumed in presence/absence analyses, although this assumption may not hold. The classifier was reported to diagnose cytomegalovirus status with high specificity and sensitivity in both the original cohort and the validation cohort. According to a later analysis, most CMV-associated TCR beta chains appeared to be HLA-restricted, and the HLA associations seemed to be driven largely by CMV exposure. A further reported finding was that TCR beta sequences accurately predicted the HLA-A and HLA-B alleles for most subjects in the first cohort. A few of the identified cytomegalovirus-associated TCR beta chains were confirmed in vitro to be specific for cytomegalovirus antigens. Linkage disequilibrium might explain the correlated functional status among segregating V segments, but an unknown experimental factor could not be excluded. The cohort was sequenced for TCR beta chains only, and without alpha or paired-chain data the features that could be detected were limited. When HLA alleles, especially DR and DQ, strongly co-occurred, attributing TCR associations to individual alleles was difficult. In a later analysis, the rate of TCR association differed among HLA loci, with DRB1 alleles having the most associated TCRs and HLA-C alleles having the fewest. In a later analysis, some 17,000 TCR beta sequences were associated with specific HLA alleles at a false discovery rate of 0.05. In an earlier analysis of 500 to 650 of the donors, most TCR beta V segments appeared in productive rearrangements about 87% or about 30% of the time, broadly matching IMGT annotations. A later analysis found that HLA-associated TCR beta chains were more clonally expanded and had lower generation probabilities than equally common non-associated chains. Across donors, most TCR sequences were observed very rarely, whereas some public TCRs were present in many individuals.

CDR3 length: 16 amino acids, cysteine to phenylalanine. The read is trimmed to its CDR3 DNA, 48 bases read in frame from base 1. V trim: 0 bases; J trim: 2 bases; unmatched bases: 3. As encoded in the germline V gene, CDR1 is LGHNA while CDR2 is YNFKEQ. Libraries were constructed by the immunoSEQ multiplex PCR assay. For the multiplex PCR, a mixture combining 60 forward primers for TCR Vbeta segments and 13 reverse primers for TCR Jbeta segments was used. The CDR3 region of rearranged TCR beta genes was amplified from genomic DNA by a multiplex PCR assay. The amplified TCR beta libraries were sequenced on the Illumina HiSeq System as 87-base-pair reads. Per the authors' processing: Across the 666 repertoires, a later analysis counted approximately 83 million unique TCR beta chains, about 10 million of which were shared by at least two donors. To remove PCR and sequencing errors, raw reads were error-corrected and collapsed into unique sequences using a nearest-neighbor algorithm that merged closely related sequences. To assign V, D and J gene segments, CDR3 sequences were aligned to IMGT reference sequences. For a sequence to be retained, a match of at least six nucleotides to both a V gene segment and a J gene segment was required. Rearrangements were classified as productive when the CDR3 lacked stop codons and remained in frame with V and J, and all other rearrangements were classified as non-productive. Following IMGT convention, CDR3 was defined as the stretch from the second conserved V-encoded cysteine to the conserved J-encoded phenylalanine. Sequences without an unambiguous match to a single V gene segment were excluded from the earlier analysis of 450 to 650 of the donors. An earlier analysis of a few hundred of the donors called V segments functional above 56.7% productive rearrangements and segregating when the between-donor standard deviation exceeded 5%. To diagnose cytomegalovirus status from the catalog of TCR beta chain sequences, a statistical classification framework was built. In a later analysis, V and J genes were assigned by comparing TCR nucleotide sequences against IMGT/GENE-DB human TR gene sequences. In a later analysis, CDR3 sequences and most-parsimonious VDJ recombination scenarios were assigned using the TCRdist pipeline. In a later analysis, every TCR beta chain was defined by the combination of its CDR3 amino acid sequence and its V-gene family, and reads without a unique V-gene family were dropped. As a way to deal with suspected cross-contamination and a sequencing artifact, a later analysis dropped approximately 570 nucleotide sequences that were highly shared and had low generation probability. A later analysis calculated a clonal expansion index for each public chain from normalized within-repertoire ranks of inferred template counts. A later analysis computed generation probabilities with a VDJ recombination model fitted to out-of-frame rearrangements, and checked the results against IGoR. A later analysis scored TCR-TCR, TCR-HLA and TCR-CMV co-occurrence with hypergeometric tests, applying a repertoire-size bias correction to TCR pairs. To estimate false discovery rates, a later analysis permuted the HLA or CMV assignments 20 times. In a later analysis, co-occurring TCRs were grouped using DBSCAN, and TCRdist sequence similarity was added for clustering within HLA-allele-positive subsets. Repertoires with fewer than 30,000 or more than 120,000 public chains, plus five repertoires with anomalous nucleotide sharing, were excluded from co-occurrence clustering. The table comes from immuneACCESS by way of TCRdb, which keeps in-frame sequences with V and J called. Part of the clones is missing from these tables; in studies checked, under half for an unresolved V gene and the rest for unknown reasons. V and J calls and clone size come straight from that table; D and trimming were deduced from the DNA. The sample yields under 200,000 clones; approximately 79% were counted once. The ten largest make up approximately 4.5% of the sample.

With regard to this clone: There is no known antigen for this receptor. No base quality values were provided; no much bigger clone lies one nucleotide off.

The cohort consisted of fewer than 700 healthy bone marrow donors. At the time of sampling, every cohort member was nominally healthy, though immune exposures that went unrecorded were likely present. The donor was CMV seronegative and was included in the group of a few hundred seronegative cohort members. A peripheral blood sample was collected from each donor, and TCR beta sequencing was performed on peripheral blood mononuclear cells. Genomic DNA extraction from the blood cell samples was performed with the Qiagen DNeasy Blood Extraction Kit. The receptor comes from a man in his forties in good health and CMV-seronegative. The material sequenced was PBMCs. The sequence is built from TRBV4-2 and TRBJ2-3, with 9 bases aligning to TRBD1. The DNA sequence follows: TGTGCCAGCAGCCAAGAAACAGGGGGCTTCACAGATACGCAGTATTTT. It codes for CASSQETGGFTDTQYF.